The rows below give T cell receptor beta chains drawn from one sample of a study of cytomegalovirus exposure and HLA in healthy donors. The repertoire was sequenced with immunoSEQ multiplex PCR; TCRdb's copy has only in-frame clones and lacks some. This table holds some 270,000 clones, about four fifths found once. The sample taken for sequencing was PBMCs. The receptors come from a girl aged 2 to 10 in good health and CMV-seronegative. CDR3s include the opening cysteine and the closing phenylalanine or tryptophan. D genes are given only for firm matches. Clone size is shown for a subset of rows, as once, few, many or a class of expanded clone.

CAWSVRPGMNEQFF	TGTGCCTGGAGTGTACGACCAGGAATGAATGAGCAGTTCTTC	14	-	TRBV30	TRBJ2-1	-
CASSHRVDRTYSPLHF	TGCGCCAGCAGCCATCGGGTAGACAGGACCTATTCACCCCTCCACTTT	16	-	TRBV4-1	TRBJ1-6	-
CASSLIPVYEQYF	TGTGCCAGCAGTTTAATTCCGGTCTACGAGCAGTACTTC	13	-	TRBV28	TRBJ2-7	-
CASSLSAVYGYTF	TGTGCCAGCAGTTTAAGTGCAGTCTATGGCTACACCTTC	13	-	TRBV28	TRBJ1-2	-
CAISESLAGGPTRYF	TGTGCCATCAGTGAGTCCCTAGCGGGAGGGCCGACGCGGTACTTC	15	TRBD2	TRBV10-3	TRBJ2-7	-
CASSLGGTGGQPQHF	TGTGCCAGCAGCTTAGGAGGGACAGGGGGCCAGCCCCAGCATTTT	15	TRBD1	TRBV7-2	TRBJ1-5	once
CASSKSLTGSVEQYF	TGTGCCAGCAGCAAGTCGCTAACAGGTTCGGTCGAGCAGTACTTC	15	-	TRBV6-5	TRBJ2-7	-
CASRRSYEVSTDTQYF	TGTGCCAGCAGGCGATCTTACGAGGTTAGCACAGATACGCAGTATTTT	16	-	TRBV2	TRBJ2-3	once
CASTRTRGNTGELFF	TGTGCCAGCACCAGAACAAGGGGAAACACCGGGGAGCTGTTTTTT	15	-	TRBV2	TRBJ2-2	-
CATSRDPFDREPYEQYF	TGTGCCACCAGCAGAGACCCCTTCGACAGGGAACCCTACGAGCAGTACTTC	17	TRBD1	TRBV15	TRBJ2-7	-
CASSLTSGDTDTQYF	TGTGCCAGCAGCTTAACTAGCGGGGACACAGATACGCAGTATTTT	15	TRBD2	TRBV7-9	TRBJ2-3	-
CASSSSLGGYEQYF	TGTGCCAGCAGCTCATCGTTGGGGGGCTACGAGCAGTACTTC	14	-	TRBV13	TRBJ2-7	-